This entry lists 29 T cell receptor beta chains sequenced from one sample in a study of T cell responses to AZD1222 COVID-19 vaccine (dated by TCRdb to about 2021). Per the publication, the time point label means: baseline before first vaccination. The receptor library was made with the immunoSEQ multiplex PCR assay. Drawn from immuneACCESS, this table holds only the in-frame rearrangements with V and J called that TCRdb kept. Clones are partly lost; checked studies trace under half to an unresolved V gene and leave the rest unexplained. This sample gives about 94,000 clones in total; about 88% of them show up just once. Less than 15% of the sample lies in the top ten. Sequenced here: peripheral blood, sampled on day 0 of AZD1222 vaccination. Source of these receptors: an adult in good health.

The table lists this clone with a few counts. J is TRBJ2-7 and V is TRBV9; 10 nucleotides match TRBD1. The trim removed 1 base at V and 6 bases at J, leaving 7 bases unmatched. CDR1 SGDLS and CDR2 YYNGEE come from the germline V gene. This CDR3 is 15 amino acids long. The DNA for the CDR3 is TGTGCCAGCAGCGTACGGGGGACAGGGGCCGTCGAGCAGTACTTC. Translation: CASSVRGTGAVEQYF.

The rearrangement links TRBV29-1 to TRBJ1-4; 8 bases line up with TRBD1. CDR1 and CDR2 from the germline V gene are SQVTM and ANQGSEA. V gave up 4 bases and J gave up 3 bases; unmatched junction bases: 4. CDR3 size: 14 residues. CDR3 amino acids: CSVAKQGANEKLFF. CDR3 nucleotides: TGCAGCGTTGCAAAACAGGGGGCTAATGAAAAACTGTTTTTT.

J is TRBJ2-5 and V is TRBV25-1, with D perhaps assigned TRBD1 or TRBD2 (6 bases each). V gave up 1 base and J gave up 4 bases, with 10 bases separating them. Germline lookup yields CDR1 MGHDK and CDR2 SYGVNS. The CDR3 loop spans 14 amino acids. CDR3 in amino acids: CASSELGGSETQYF. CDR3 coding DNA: TGTGCCAGCAGTGAATTGGGGGGCTCAGAGACCCAGTACTTC. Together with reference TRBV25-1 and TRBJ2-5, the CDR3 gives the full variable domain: EADIYQTPRYLVIGTGKKITLECSQTMGHDKMYWYQQDPGMELHLIHYSYGVNSTEKGDLSSESTVSRIRTEHFPLTLESARPSHTSQYLCASSELGGSETQYFGPGTRLLVL.

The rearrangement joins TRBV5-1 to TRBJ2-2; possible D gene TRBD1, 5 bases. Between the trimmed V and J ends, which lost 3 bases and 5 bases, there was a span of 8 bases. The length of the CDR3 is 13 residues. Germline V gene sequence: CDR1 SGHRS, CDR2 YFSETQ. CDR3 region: CASSSTVTGELFF. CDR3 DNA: TGCGCCAGCAGCTCGACAGTAACCGGGGAGCTGTTTTTT.

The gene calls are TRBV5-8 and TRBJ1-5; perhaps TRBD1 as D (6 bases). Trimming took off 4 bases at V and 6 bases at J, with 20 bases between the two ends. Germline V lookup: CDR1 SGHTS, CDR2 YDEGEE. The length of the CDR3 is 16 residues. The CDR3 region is CASSGGAGVMTQPQHF. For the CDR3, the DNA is TGTGCCAGCAGCGGGGGGGCAGGGGTGATGACTCAGCCCCAGCATTTT.

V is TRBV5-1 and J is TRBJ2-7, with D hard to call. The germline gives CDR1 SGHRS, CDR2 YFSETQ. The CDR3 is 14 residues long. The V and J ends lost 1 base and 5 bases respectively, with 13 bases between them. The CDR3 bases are TGCGCCAGCAGCTTGTTCCGGGCTCTCGACGAGCAGTACTTC. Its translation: CASSLFRALDEQYF.

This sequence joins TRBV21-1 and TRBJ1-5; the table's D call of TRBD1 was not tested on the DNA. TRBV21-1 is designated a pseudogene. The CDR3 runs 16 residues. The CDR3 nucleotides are TGTGCCAGTTTTTCTATGGGGGCAGGGGGCGGTCAGCCCCAGCATTTT. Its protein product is CASFSMGAGGGQPQHF.

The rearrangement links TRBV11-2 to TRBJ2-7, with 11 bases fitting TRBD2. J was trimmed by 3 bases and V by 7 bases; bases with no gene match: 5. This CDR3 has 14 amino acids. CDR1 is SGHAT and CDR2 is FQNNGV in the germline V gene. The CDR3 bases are TGTGCCAGCACCAAACTAGCGGGGGACTACGAGCAGTACTTC. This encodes CASTKLAGDYEQYF.

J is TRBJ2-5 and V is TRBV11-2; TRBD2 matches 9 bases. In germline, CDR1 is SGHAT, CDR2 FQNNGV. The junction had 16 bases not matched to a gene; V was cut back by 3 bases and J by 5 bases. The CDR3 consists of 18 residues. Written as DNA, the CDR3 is TGTGCCAGCAGCTTTGGAGTTAGCGGGGGACTCTCTCAGGAGACCCAGTACTTC. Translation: CASSFGVSGGLSQETQYF.

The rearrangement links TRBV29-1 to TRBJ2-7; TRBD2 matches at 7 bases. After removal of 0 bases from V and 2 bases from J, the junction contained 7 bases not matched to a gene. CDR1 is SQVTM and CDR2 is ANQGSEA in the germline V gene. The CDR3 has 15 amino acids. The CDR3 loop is CSVEDRGELAYEQYF. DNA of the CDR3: TGCAGCGTTGAAGATCGGGGGGAACTCGCCTACGAGCAGTACTTC.

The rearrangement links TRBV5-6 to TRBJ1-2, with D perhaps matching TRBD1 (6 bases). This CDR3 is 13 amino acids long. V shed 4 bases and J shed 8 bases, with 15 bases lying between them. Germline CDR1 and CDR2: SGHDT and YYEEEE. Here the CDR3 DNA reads TGTGCCAGCAGCCTCAGGGGAGAAGGGGGCTACACCTTC. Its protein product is CASSLRGEGGYTF. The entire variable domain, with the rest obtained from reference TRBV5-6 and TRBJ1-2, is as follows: DAGVTQSPTHLIKTRGQQVTLRCSPKSGHDTVSWYQQALGQGPQFIFQYYEEEERQRGNFPDRFSGHQFPNYSSELNVNALLLGDSALYLCASSLRGEGGYTFGSGTRLTVV.

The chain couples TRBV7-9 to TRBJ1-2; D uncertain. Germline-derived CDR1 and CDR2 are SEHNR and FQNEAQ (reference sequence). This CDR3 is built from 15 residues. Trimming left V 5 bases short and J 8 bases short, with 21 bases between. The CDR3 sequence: CASSQIESFAGGYTF. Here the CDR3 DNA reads TGTGCCAGCAGCCAAATCGAGAGCTTCGCGGGGGGCTACACCTTC.

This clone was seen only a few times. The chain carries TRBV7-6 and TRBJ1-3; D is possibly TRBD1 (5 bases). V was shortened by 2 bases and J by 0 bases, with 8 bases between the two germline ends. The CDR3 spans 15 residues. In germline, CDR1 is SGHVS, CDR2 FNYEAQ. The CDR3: CASSLRGDSGNTIYF. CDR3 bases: TGTGCCAGCAGCTTAAGGGGAGACTCTGGAAACACCATATATTTT.

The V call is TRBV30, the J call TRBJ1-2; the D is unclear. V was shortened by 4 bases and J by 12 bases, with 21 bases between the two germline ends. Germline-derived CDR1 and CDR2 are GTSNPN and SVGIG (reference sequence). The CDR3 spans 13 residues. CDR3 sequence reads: CAWIDWVASRDTF. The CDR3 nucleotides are TGTGCCTGGATTGATTGGGTGGCCAGCCGGGACACCTTC.

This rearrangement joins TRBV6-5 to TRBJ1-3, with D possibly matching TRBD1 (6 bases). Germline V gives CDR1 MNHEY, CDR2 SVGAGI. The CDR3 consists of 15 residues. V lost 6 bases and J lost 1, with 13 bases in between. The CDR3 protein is CASSPGAASGNTIYF. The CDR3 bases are TGTGCCAGCAGCCCGGGGGCGGCTTCTGGAAACACCATATATTTT.

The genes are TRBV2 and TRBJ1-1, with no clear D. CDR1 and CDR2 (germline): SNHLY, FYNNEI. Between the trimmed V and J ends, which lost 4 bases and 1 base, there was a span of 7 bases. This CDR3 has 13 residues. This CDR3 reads CASSADGNTEAFF. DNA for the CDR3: TGTGCCAGCAGTGCCGACGGGAACACTGAAGCTTTCTTT.

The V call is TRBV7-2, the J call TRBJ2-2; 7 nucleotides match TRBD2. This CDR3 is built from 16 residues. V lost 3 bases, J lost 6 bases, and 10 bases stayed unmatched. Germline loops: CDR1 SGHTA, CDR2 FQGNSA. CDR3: CASSLVGGSGSGELFF. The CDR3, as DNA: TGTGCCAGCAGCTTGGTGGGAGGGTCGGGTTCCGGGGAGCTGTTTTTT.

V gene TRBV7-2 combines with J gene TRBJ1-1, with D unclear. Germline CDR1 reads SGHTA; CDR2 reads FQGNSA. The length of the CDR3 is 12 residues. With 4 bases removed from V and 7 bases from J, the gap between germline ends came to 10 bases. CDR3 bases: TGTGCCAGCAGCTCGTCGACGGGTGAAGCTTTCTTT. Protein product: CASSSSTGEAFF.

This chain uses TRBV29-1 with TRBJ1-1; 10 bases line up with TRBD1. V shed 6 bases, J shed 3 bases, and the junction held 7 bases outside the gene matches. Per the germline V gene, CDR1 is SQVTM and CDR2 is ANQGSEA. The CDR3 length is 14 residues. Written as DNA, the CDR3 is TGCAGCGTAGGACAGGGGGGGGAGTACACTGAAGCTTTCTTT. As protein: CSVGQGGEYTEAFF.

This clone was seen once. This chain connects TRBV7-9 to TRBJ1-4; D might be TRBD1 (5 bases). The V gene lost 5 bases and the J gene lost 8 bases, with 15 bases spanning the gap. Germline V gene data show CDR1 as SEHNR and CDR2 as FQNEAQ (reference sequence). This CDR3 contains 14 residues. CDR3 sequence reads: CASSTPGAEEKLFF. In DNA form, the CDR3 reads TGTGCCAGCAGCACCCCCGGGGCTGAGGAAAAACTGTTTTTT. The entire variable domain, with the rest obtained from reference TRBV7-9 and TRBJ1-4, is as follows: DTGVSQNPRHKITKRGQNVTFRCDPISEHNRLYWYRQTLGQGPEFLTYFQNEAQLEKSRLLSDRFSAERPKGSFSTLEIQRTEQGDSAMYLCASSTPGAEEKLFFGSGTQLSVL.

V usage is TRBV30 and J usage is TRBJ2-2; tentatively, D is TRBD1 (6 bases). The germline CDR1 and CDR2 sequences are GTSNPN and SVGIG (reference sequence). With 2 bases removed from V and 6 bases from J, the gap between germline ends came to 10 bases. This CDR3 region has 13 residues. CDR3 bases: TGTGCCTGGAGTTTCCCAGGGGCCGGGGAGCTGTTTTTT. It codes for CAWSFPGAGELFF.

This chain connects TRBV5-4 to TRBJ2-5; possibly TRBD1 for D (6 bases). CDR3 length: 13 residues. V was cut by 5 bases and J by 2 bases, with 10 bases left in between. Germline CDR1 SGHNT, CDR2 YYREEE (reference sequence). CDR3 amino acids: CASRGGQQETQYF. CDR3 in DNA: TGTGCCAGCAGGGGCGGACAGCAAGAGACCCAGTACTTC.

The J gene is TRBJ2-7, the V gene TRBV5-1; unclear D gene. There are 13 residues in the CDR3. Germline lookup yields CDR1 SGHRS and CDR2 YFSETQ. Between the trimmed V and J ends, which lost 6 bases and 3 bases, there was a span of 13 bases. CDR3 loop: CASTSPTGYEQYF. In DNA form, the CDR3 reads TGCGCCAGCACCAGCCCCACCGGCTACGAGCAGTACTTC.

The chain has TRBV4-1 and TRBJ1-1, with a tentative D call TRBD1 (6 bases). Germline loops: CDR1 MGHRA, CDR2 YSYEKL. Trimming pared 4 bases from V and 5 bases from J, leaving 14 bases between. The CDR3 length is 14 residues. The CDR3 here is CASSRNRDLTEAFF. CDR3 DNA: TGCGCCAGCAGCCGGAACAGGGATTTGACTGAAGCTTTCTTT.

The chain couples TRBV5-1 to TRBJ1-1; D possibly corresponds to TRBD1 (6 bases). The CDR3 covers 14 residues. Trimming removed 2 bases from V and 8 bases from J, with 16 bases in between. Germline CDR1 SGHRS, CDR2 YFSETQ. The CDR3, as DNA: TGCGCCAGCAGCTTAACCGTTGGAGGGACAGAAGCTTTCTTT. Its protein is CASSLTVGGTEAFF. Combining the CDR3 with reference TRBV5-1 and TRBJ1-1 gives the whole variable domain KAGVTQTPRYLIKTRGQQVTLSCSPISGHRSVSWYQQTPGQGLQFLFEYFSETQRNKGNFPGRFSGRQFSNSRSEMNVSTLELGDSALYLCASSLTVGGTEAFFGQGTRLTVV.

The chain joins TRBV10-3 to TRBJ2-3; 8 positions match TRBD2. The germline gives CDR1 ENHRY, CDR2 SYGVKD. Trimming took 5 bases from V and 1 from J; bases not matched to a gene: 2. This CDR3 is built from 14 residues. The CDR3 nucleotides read TGTGCCATCAGTCGGGGGGGCGGCACAGATACGCAGTATTTT. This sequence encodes CAISRGGGTDTQYF.

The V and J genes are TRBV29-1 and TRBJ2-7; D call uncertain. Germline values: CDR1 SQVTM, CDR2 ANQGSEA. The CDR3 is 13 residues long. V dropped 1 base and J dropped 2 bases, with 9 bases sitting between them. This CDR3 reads CSVEGEVPYEQYF. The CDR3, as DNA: TGCAGCGTTGAAGGAGAGGTACCCTACGAGCAGTACTTC.

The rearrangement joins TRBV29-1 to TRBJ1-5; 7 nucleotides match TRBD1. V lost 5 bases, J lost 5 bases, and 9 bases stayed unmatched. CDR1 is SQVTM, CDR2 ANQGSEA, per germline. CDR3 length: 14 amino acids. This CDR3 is CSVSQGVGDQPQHF. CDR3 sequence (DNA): TGCAGCGTTTCGCAGGGGGTTGGCGATCAGCCCCAGCATTTT.

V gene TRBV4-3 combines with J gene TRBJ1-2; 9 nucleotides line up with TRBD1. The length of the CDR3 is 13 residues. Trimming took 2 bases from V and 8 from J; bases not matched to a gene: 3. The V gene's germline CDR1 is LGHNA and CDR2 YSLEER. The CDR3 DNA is TGCGCCAGCAGCCAAACAGGGGGCGGCGGCTACACCTTC. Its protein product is CASSQTGGGGYTF.